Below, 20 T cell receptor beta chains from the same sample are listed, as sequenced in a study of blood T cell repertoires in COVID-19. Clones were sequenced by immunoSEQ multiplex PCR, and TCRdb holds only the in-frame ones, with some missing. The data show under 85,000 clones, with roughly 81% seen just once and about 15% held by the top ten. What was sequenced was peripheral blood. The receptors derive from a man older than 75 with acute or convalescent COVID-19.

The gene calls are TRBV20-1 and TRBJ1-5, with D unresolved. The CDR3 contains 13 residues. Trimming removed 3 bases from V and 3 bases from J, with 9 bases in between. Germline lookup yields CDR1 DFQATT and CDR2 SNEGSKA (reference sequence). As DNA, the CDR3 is TGCAGTGCTAGTTTAGCGATCAATCAGCCCCAGCATTTT. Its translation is CSASLAINQPQHF.

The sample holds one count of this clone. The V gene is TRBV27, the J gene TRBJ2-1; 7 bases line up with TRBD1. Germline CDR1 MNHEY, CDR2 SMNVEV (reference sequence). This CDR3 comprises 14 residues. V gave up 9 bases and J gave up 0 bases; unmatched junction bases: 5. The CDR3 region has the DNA TGTGCCAGTTCTAACAGGGGCTCCTACAATGAGCAGTTCTTC. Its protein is CASSNRGSYNEQFF.

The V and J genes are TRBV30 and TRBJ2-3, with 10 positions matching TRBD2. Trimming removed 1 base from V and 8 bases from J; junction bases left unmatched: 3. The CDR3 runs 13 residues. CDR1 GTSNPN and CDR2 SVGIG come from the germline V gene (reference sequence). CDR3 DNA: TGTGCCTGGAGTGCGGGACTAGCGTCTACGCAGTATTTT. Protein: CAWSAGLASTQYF. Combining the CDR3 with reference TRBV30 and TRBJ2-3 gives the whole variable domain SQTIHQWPATLVQPVGSPLSLECTVEGTSNPNLYWYRQAAGRGLQLLFYSVGIGQISSEVPQNLSASRPQDRQFILSSKKLLLSDSGFYLCAWSAGLASTQYFGPGTRLTVL.

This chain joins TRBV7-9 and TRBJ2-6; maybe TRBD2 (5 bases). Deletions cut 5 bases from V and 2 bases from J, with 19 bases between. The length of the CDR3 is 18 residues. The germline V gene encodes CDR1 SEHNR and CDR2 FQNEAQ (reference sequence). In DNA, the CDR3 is TGTGCCAGCAGCCCACCCCCTGGAGGAGTGGCTGGGGCCAACGTCCTGACTTTC. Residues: CASSPPPGGVAGANVLTF.

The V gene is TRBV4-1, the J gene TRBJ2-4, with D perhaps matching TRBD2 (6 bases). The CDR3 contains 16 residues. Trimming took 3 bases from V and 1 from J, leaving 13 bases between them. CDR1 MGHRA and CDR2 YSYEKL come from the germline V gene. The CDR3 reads CASSQGGSGAKNIQYF. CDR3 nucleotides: TGCGCCAGCAGCCAGGGGGGAAGCGGGGCCAAAAACATTCAGTACTTC.

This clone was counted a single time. CDR3 nucleotides: TGCAGCGTTGTAGCAGGGGGCGGGTTCGAGCAGTACTTC. It codes for CSVVAGGGFEQYF. This chain links TRBV29-1 with TRBJ2-7; 8 bases map to TRBD1. There are 13 residues in the CDR3. V trimming: 4 bases; J trimming: 6 bases; junction bases outside the gene matches: 8. Germline-derived CDR1 and CDR2 are SQVTM and ANQGSEA.

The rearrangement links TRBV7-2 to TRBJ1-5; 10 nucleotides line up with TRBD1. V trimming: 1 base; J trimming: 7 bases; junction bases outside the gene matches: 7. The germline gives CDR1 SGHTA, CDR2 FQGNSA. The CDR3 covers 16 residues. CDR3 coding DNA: TGTGCCAGCAGCTTAGTATTGGGACAGGGGTTGCAGCCCCAGCATTTT. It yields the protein CASSLVLGQGLQPQHF.

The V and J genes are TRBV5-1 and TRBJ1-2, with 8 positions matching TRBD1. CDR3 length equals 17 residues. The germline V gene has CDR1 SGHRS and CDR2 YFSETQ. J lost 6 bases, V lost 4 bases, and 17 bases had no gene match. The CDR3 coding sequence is TGCGCCAGCAGCCCGCCGGGACAGGCGGGAATTTATGATGGCTACACCTTC. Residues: CASSPPGQAGIYDGYTF.

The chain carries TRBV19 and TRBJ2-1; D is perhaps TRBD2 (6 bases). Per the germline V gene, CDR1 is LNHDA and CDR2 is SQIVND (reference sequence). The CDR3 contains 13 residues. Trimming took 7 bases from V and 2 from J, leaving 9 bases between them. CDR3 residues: CASISGPYNEQFF. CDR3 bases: TGTGCCAGTATCAGCGGGCCCTACAATGAGCAGTTCTTC.

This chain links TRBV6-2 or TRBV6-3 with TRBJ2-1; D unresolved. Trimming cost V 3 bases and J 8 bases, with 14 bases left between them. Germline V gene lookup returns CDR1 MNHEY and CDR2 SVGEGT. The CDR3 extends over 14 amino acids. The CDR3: CASSYSARSDEQFF. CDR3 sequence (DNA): TGTGCCAGCAGTTATTCTGCTCGGAGTGATGAGCAGTTCTTC.

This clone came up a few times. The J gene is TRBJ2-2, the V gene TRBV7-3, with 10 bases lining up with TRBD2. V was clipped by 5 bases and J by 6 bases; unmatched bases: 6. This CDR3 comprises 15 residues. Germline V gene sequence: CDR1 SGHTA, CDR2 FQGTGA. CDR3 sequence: CASSQLAGEAGELFF. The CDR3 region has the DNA TGTGCCAGCAGCCAGCTAGCGGGGGAGGCCGGGGAGCTGTTTTTT.

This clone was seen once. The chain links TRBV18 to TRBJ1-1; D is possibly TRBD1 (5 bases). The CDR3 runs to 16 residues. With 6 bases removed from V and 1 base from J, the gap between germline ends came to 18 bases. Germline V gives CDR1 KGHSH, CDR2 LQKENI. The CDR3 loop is CASSLAGGAGNTEAFF. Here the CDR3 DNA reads TGTGCCAGCTCGCTGGCTGGAGGGGCGGGGAACACTGAAGCTTTCTTT.

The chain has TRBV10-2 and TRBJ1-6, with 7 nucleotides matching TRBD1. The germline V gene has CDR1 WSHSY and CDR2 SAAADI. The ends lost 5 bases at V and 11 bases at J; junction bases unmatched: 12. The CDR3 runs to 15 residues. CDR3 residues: CASSFQEGASTPLHF. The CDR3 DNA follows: TGCGCCAGCAGTTTCCAGGAGGGGGCTAGTACACCCCTCCACTTT.

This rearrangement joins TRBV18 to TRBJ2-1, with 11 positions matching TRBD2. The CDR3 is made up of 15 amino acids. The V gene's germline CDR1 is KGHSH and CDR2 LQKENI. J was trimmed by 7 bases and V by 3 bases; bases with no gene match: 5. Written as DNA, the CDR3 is TGTGCCAGCTCACCGGGACTAGCGGAGTCAAATGAGCAGTTCTTC. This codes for CASSPGLAESNEQFF.

This CDR3 is CASSPPSSSGRASEQFF. CDR3 nucleotide sequence: TGTGCCAGCAGCCCCCCCTCGAGCAGCGGGAGGGCGAGTGAGCAGTTCTTC. The chain employs TRBV7-3 and TRBJ2-1, with 10 bases fitting TRBD2. CDR3 size: 17 residues. V lost 5 bases to trimming and J lost 9 bases; unmatched junction nucleotides: 16. Germline V gene sequence: CDR1 SGHTA, CDR2 FQGTGA.

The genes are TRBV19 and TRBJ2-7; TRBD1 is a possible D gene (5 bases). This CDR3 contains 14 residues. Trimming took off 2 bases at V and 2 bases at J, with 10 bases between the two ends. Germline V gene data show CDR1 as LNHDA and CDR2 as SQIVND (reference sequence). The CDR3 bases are TGTGCCAGTAGTATACAGGACAACACCTACGAGCAGTACTTC. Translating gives CASSIQDNTYEQYF.

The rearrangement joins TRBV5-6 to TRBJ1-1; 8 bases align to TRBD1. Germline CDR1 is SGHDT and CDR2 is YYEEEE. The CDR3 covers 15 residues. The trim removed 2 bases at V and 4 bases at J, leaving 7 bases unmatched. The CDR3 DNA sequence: TGTGCCAGCAGCTTCTATCAGGGGGCTCGCACTGAAGCTTTCTTT. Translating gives CASSFYQGARTEAFF.

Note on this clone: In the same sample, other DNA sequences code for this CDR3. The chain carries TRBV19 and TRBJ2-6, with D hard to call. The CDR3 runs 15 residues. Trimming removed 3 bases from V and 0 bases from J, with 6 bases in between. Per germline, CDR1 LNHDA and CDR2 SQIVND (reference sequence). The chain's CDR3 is CASSIPNSGANVLTF. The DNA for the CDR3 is TGTGCCAGTAGTATCCCCAACTCTGGGGCCAACGTCCTGACTTTC.

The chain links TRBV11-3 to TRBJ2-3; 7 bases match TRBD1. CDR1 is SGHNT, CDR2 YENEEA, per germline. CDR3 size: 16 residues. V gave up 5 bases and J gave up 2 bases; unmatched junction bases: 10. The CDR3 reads CASSPGGQRPTDTQYF. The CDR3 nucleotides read TGTGCCAGCAGCCCAGGGGGACAGAGACCCACAGATACGCAGTATTTT.

In DNA, the CDR3 is TGTGCCAGCAGCGTATTTGGGGACGGGAGGACTGAAGCTTTCTTT. Protein sequence: CASSVFGDGRTEAFF. The rearrangement uses TRBV9 and TRBJ1-1; possibly TRBD1 for D (5 bases). CDR1 SGDLS and CDR2 YYNGEE come from the germline V gene. V was shortened by 1 base and J by 5 bases, with 15 bases between the two germline ends. The CDR3 loop spans 15 amino acids.